The 5 T cell receptor beta chains below all came from one sample that was sequenced in a study of blood T cell repertoires in COVID-19. The table came from immunoSEQ multiplex PCR; TCRdb's copy has only in-frame clones and leaves some out. The data hold a few hundred thousand clones, with roughly 85% observed a single time. Specimen: PBMCs or T cells enriched from blood (not recorded which). These receptors were taken from a man aged 30-40 years who had recovered from COVID-19.

The chain joins TRBV4-3 to TRBJ1-1; D may be TRBD1 (5 bases). This CDR3 contains 15 residues. Looked up from germline, CDR1 is LGHNA and CDR2 is YSLEER. The V gene lost 0 bases and the J gene lost 4 bases, with 12 bases spanning the gap. This CDR3 reads CASSQDPQGRTEAFF. The CDR3 DNA follows: TGCGCCAGCAGCCAAGATCCGCAGGGTCGCACTGAAGCTTTCTTT.

This clone appeared a single time. CDR3 amino acids: CASSVGQGGTTEAFF. As DNA, the CDR3 is TGTGCCAGCAGCGTAGGTCAGGGAGGGACCACTGAAGCTTTCTTT. The chain carries TRBV9 and TRBJ1-1, with D perhaps matching TRBD1 (5 bases). Germline-derived CDR1 and CDR2 are SGDLS and YYNGEE. This CDR3 has 15 residues. Trimming removed 0 bases from V and 4 bases from J, with 13 bases in between.

This sequence joins TRBV5-1 and TRBJ2-1; D is uncertain. Trimming removed 0 bases from V and 7 bases from J, with 11 bases in between. In germline, CDR1 is SGHRS, CDR2 YFSETQ. There are 14 residues in the CDR3. The CDR3 DNA reads as TGCGCCAGCAGCTTGGACGTGAATGAGAATGAGCAGTTCTTC. It yields the protein CASSLDVNENEQFF. Full variable domain (remainder filled in from reference TRBV5-1 and TRBJ2-1): KAGVTQTPRYLIKTRGQQVTLSCSPISGHRSVSWYQQTPGQGLQFLFEYFSETQRNKGNFPGRFSGRQFSNSRSEMNVSTLELGDSALYLCASSLDVNENEQFFGPGTRLTVL.

The V and J genes are TRBV19 and TRBJ1-2; unclear D gene. V lost 4 bases to trimming and J lost 7 bases, with 10 bases between them. The CDR3 sequence is 12 residues long. Germline CDR1 and CDR2: LNHDA and SQIVND (reference sequence). The CDR3 region is CASSSKYFGYTF. For the CDR3, the DNA is TGTGCCAGTAGTAGTAAATACTTTGGCTACACCTTC.

The chain combines TRBV7-8 with TRBJ1-2; tentatively, D is TRBD1 (6 bases). This CDR3 has 18 amino acids. The V end was cut by 2 bases, the J end by 4 bases, with 23 bases between. The germline CDR1 and CDR2 sequences are SGHVS and FQNEAQ. The CDR3 nucleotides read TGTGCCAGCAGCTTACCACCGTTATGGGGGCTTTTGCCCTATGGCTACACCTTC. It codes for CASSLPPLWGLLPYGYTF. Variable domain in full (rest from reference TRBV7-8 and TRBJ1-2): GAGVSQSPRYKVAKRGQDVALRCDPISGHVSLFWYQQALGQGPEFLTYFQNEAQLDKSGLPSDRFFAERPEGSVSTLKIQRTQQEDSAVYLCASSLPPLWGLLPYGYTFGSGTRLTVV.